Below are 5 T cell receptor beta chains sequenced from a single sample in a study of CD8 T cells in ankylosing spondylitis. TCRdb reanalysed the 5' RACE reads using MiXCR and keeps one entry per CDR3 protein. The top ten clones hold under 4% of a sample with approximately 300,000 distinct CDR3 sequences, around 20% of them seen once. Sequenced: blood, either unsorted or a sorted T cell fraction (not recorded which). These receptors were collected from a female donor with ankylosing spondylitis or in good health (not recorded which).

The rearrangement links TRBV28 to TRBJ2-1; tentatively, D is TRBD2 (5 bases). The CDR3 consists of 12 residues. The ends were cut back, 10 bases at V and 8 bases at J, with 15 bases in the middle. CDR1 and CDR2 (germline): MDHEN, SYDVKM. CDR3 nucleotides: TGTGCCACCGCACTAGTCTTCTATGAGCAGTTCTTC. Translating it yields CATALVFYEQFF.

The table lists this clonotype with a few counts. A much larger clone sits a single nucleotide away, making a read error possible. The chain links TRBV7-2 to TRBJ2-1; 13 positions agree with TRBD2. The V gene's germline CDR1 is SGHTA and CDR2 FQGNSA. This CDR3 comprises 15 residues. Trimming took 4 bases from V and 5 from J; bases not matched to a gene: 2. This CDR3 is CASSSGLAGDNEQFF. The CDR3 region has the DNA TGTGCCAGCAGCTCCGGACTAGCGGGAGACAATGAGCAGTTCTTC.

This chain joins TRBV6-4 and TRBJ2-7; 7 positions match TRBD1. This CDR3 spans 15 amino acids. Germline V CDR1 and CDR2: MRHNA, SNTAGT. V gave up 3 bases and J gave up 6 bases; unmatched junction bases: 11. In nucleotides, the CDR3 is TGTGCCAGCAGTGAACCGACCCGTAGGGGGCTCGAGCAGTACTTC. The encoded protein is CASSEPTRRGLEQYF.

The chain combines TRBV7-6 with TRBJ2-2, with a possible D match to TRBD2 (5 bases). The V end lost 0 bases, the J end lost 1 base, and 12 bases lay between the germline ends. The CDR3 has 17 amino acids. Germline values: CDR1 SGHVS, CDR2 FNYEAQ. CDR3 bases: TGTGCCAGCAGCTTAGCATGGTGGGAGAGGAACACCGGGGAGCTGTTTTTT. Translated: CASSLAWWERNTGELFF. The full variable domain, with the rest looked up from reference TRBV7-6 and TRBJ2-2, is GAGVSQSPRYKVTKRGQDVALRCDPISGHVSLYWYRQALGQGPEFLTYFNYEAQQDKSGLPNDRFSAERPEGSISTLTIQRTEQRDSAMYRCASSLAWWERNTGELFFGEGSRLTVL.

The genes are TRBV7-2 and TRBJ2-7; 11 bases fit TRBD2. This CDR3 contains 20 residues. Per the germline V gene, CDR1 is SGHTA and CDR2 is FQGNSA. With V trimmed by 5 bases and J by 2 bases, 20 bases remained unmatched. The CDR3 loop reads CASSPRPPGLAGGNTYEQYF. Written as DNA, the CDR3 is TGTGCCAGCAGCCCACGCCCCCCCGGGCTAGCGGGAGGTAATACCTACGAGCAGTACTTC.